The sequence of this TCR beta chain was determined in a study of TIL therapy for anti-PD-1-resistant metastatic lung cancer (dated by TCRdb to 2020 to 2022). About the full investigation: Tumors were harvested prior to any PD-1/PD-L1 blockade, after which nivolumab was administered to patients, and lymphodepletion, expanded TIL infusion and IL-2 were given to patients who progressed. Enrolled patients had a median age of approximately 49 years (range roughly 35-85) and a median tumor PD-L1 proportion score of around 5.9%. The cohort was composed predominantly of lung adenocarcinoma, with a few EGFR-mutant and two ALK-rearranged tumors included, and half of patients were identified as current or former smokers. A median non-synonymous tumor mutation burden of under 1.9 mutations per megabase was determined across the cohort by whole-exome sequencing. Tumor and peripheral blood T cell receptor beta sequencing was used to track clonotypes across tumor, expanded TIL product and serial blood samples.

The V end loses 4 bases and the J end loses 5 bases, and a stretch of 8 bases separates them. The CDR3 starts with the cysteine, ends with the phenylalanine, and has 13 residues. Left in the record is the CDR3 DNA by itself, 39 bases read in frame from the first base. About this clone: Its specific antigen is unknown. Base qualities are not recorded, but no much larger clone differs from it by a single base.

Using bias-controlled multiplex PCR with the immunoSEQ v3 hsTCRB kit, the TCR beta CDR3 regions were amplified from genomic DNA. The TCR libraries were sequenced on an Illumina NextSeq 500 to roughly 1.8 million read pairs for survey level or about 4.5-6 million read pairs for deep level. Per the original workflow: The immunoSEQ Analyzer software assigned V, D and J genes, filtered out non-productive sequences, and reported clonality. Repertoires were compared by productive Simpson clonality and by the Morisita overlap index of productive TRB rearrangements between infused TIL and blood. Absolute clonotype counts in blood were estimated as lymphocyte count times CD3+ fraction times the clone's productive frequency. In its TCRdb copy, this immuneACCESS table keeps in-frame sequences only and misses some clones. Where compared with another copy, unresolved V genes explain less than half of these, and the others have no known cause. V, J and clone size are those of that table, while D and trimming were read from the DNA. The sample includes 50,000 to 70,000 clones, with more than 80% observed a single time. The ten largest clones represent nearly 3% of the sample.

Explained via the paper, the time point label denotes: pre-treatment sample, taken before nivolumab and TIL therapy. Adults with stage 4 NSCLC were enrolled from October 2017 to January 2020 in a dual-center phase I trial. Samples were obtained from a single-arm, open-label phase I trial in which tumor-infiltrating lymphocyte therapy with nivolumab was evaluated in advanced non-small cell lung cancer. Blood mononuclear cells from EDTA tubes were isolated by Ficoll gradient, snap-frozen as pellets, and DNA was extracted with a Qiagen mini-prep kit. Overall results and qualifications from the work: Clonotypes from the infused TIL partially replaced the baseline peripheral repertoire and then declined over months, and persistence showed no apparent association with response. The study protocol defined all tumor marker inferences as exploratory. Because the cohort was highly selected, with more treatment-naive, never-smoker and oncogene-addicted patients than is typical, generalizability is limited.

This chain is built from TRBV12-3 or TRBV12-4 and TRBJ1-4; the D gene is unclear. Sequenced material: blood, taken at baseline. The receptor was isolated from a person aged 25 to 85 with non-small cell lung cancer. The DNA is TGTGCCAGCAGTTCTTACGGAAATGAAAAACTGTTTTTT. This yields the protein CASSSYGNEKLFF.